These T cell receptor beta chains were read from a single sample in a study of cytomegalovirus exposure and HLA in healthy donors. Assay: immunoSEQ multiplex PCR; the TCRdb copy retains only in-frame clones and omits some. The table has fewer than 200,000 clones, approximately 84% seen once. Source material: PBMCs. These receptors all come from a girl under three years old in good health and CMV-seronegative. Each CDR3 is given with its conserved first and last residue. A D gene is named only where the DNA matches it firmly. Only part of the rows carry a size: once, few, many, or a class if the clone is expanded.

v_call: TRBV12-5; d_call: NA; j_call: TRBJ2-5; clone_size: NA; cdr3_nt: TGTGCTAGTGGTAGTCCAGGTCGAGAGACCCAGTACTTC; cdr3_aa: CASGSPGRETQYF
v_call: TRBV19; d_call: NA; j_call: TRBJ1-5; clone_size: NA; cdr3_nt: TGTGCCTCAAGGGGGGAGGGACATCAGCCCCAGCATTTT; cdr3_aa: CASRGEGHQPQHF
v_call: TRBV6-5; d_call: NA; j_call: TRBJ2-3; clone_size: NA; cdr3_nt: TGTGCCAGCAGTTACGTCGGTAGCGGAGATACGCAGTATTTT; cdr3_aa: CASSYVGSGDTQYF
v_call: TRBV2; d_call: TRBD2; j_call: TRBJ2-7; clone_size: NA; cdr3_nt: TGTGCCAGCGAGAGTGGGGGGGGGAGCTCCTACGAGCAGTACTTC; cdr3_aa: CASESGGGSSYEQYF
v_call: TRBV6-5; d_call: TRBD1; j_call: TRBJ1-5; clone_size: NA; cdr3_nt: TGTGCCAGCAGTTTGACAGGGTATCAGCCCCAGCATTTT; cdr3_aa: CASSLTGYQPQHF
v_call: TRBV4-1; d_call: NA; j_call: TRBJ1-1; clone_size: NA; cdr3_nt: TGCGCCAGCAGCCAGAGGTTGGAGGCTGGGACTGAAGCTTTCTTT; cdr3_aa: CASSQRLEAGTEAFF
v_call: TRBV4-1; d_call: NA; j_call: TRBJ2-7; clone_size: NA; cdr3_nt: TGCGCCAGCAGCCAAGCGTTCGACGAGCAGTACTTC; cdr3_aa: CASSQAFDEQYF
v_call: TRBV2; d_call: TRBD2; j_call: TRBJ2-1; clone_size: NA; cdr3_nt: TGTGCCAAGGAACTAGCGGGGCCATTCTATAACTCCTACAATGAGCAGTTCTTC; cdr3_aa: CAKELAGPFYNSYNEQFF
v_call: TRBV12-5; d_call: NA; j_call: TRBJ2-1; clone_size: NA; cdr3_nt: TGTGCTAGTGGACAGGGTCGGGCAAATGACAATGAGCAGTTCTTC; cdr3_aa: CASGQGRANDNEQFF
v_call: TRBV6-1; d_call: NA; j_call: TRBJ2-7; clone_size: NA; cdr3_nt: TGTGCCAGCAGCCTCGGGACTTCCAGCTCCTACGAGCAGTACTTC; cdr3_aa: CASSLGTSSSYEQYF
v_call: TRBV5-4; d_call: NA; j_call: TRBJ2-1; clone_size: NA; cdr3_nt: TGTGCCAGCAGCTTGAGCGGGCCCTCCTACAATGAGCAGTTCTTC; cdr3_aa: CASSLSGPSYNEQFF
v_call: TRBV19; d_call: TRBD1; j_call: TRBJ1-2; clone_size: NA; cdr3_nt: TGTGCCAGTAGCCAACTCCCGGGACAGGGGGCGCGGGGCTACACCTTC; cdr3_aa: CASSQLPGQGARGYTF
v_call: TRBV19; d_call: NA; j_call: TRBJ1-5; clone_size: NA; cdr3_nt: TGTGCCAGTAGTGCAGGGTTCATCGGCAATCAGCCCCAGCATTTT; cdr3_aa: CASSAGFIGNQPQHF
v_call: TRBV10-1; d_call: TRBD2; j_call: TRBJ2-1; clone_size: once; cdr3_nt: TGCGCCAGCAGCCCGACTAGCGGGGGGCGGACTGAGCAGTTCTTC; cdr3_aa: CASSPTSGGRTEQFF
v_call: TRBV19; d_call: NA; j_call: TRBJ2-7; clone_size: NA; cdr3_nt: TGTGCCAGTAGTATCCGGCGGGGCCCCTACGAGCAGTACTTC; cdr3_aa: CASSIRRGPYEQYF
v_call: TRBV5-1; d_call: TRBD1; j_call: TRBJ1-2; clone_size: NA; cdr3_nt: TGCGCCAGCAGCTTGGATTTGGGGACAGCGTTTTTGTATGGCTACACCTTC; cdr3_aa: CASSLDLGTAFLYGYTF
v_call: TRBV7-2; d_call: TRBD2; j_call: TRBJ2-1; clone_size: NA; cdr3_nt: TGTGCCAGCAGCTTAGGGAGCGGGATTGGTTACAATGAGCAGTTCTTC; cdr3_aa: CASSLGSGIGYNEQFF
v_call: TRBV30; d_call: NA; j_call: TRBJ1-5; clone_size: NA; cdr3_nt: TGTGCCTGGAGTCGAGGTCACAATGGTCAGCCCCAGCATTTT; cdr3_aa: CAWSRGHNGQPQHF
v_call: TRBV30; d_call: TRBD1; j_call: TRBJ1-5; clone_size: NA; cdr3_nt: TGTGCCTGGGAAGGACAGGGTACGAATCAGCCCCAGCATTTT; cdr3_aa: CAWEGQGTNQPQHF
v_call: TRBV6-5; d_call: TRBD1; j_call: TRBJ1-1; clone_size: NA; cdr3_nt: TGTGCCAGCAGTTACTACGGACAGGGGTATTTCTTT; cdr3_aa: CASSYYGQGYFF
v_call: TRBV30; d_call: NA; j_call: TRBJ1-2; clone_size: NA; cdr3_nt: TGTGCCTGGATGAGGCACAGGACCAGCTATGGCTACACCTTC; cdr3_aa: CAWMRHRTSYGYTF
v_call: TRBV20-1; d_call: NA; j_call: TRBJ2-7; clone_size: NA; cdr3_nt: TGCAGTGCTTGGCGGCGCTACGAGCAGTACTTC; cdr3_aa: CSAWRRYEQYF
v_call: TRBV29-1; d_call: NA; j_call: TRBJ2-7; clone_size: few; cdr3_nt: TGCAGCGTTGAGGGGGGCTACGAGCAGTACTTC; cdr3_aa: CSVEGGYEQYF
v_call: TRBV13; d_call: TRBD1; j_call: TRBJ2-1; clone_size: NA; cdr3_nt: TGTGCCAGCAGCTCCGGGACAGTGAATGAGCAGTTCTTC; cdr3_aa: CASSSGTVNEQFF
v_call: TRBV5-1; d_call: TRBD1; j_call: TRBJ2-6; clone_size: NA; cdr3_nt: TGCGCCAGCGGCCGACAGGGACGTTACGGGGCCAACGTCCTGACTTTC; cdr3_aa: CASGRQGRYGANVLTF
v_call: TRBV7-8; d_call: TRBD2; j_call: TRBJ2-7; clone_size: NA; cdr3_nt: TGTGCCAGCAGCAAGACGGCGGGGGTCTACGAGCAGTACTTC; cdr3_aa: CASSKTAGVYEQYF
v_call: TRBV2; d_call: NA; j_call: TRBJ2-7; clone_size: NA; cdr3_nt: TGTGCCAGCACCGACACCCCGGAGCAGTACTTC; cdr3_aa: CASTDTPEQYF
v_call: TRBV5-4; d_call: TRBD1; j_call: TRBJ2-5; clone_size: NA; cdr3_nt: TGTGCCAGCAGCAACCCAGGGGGCGGGGAGACCCAGTACTTC; cdr3_aa: CASSNPGGGETQYF
v_call: TRBV4-2; d_call: TRBD1; j_call: TRBJ1-5; clone_size: NA; cdr3_nt: TGTGCCAGCAGCCAAGATGCCGGACGACAGGGCTTGCCCCAGCATTTT; cdr3_aa: CASSQDAGRQGLPQHF
v_call: TRBV30; d_call: NA; j_call: TRBJ2-7; clone_size: NA; cdr3_nt: TGTGCCGTCGCCGGTTACGAGCAGTACTTC; cdr3_aa: CAVAGYEQYF
v_call: TRBV19; d_call: NA; j_call: TRBJ2-2; clone_size: NA; cdr3_nt: TGTGCCACTCGTCTAAACCCGAACACCGGGGAGCTGTTTTTT; cdr3_aa: CATRLNPNTGELFF
v_call: TRBV30; d_call: NA; j_call: TRBJ2-2; clone_size: NA; cdr3_nt: TGTGCCTGGAGTGTACTGTTTTTCACCGGGGAGCTGTTTTTT; cdr3_aa: CAWSVLFFTGELFF
v_call: TRBV7-2; d_call: NA; j_call: TRBJ2-3; clone_size: NA; cdr3_nt: TGTGCCAGCAGCACGCTAGACCTTTCTAATACGCAGTATTTT; cdr3_aa: CASSTLDLSNTQYF
v_call: TRBV5-4; d_call: NA; j_call: TRBJ1-1; clone_size: NA; cdr3_nt: TGTGCCAGCAGCTTGGGGGGCGGGGGCGGGAGAAACACTGAAGCTTTCTTT; cdr3_aa: CASSLGGGGGRNTEAFF
v_call: TRBV5-5; d_call: NA; j_call: TRBJ2-1; clone_size: NA; cdr3_nt: TGTGCCAGCAGCTTGGTATTTAATGAGCAGTTCTTC; cdr3_aa: CASSLVFNEQFF
v_call: TRBV13; d_call: TRBD1; j_call: TRBJ1-2; clone_size: NA; cdr3_nt: TGTGCCAGCAGCTTACACCGGGACAGGGGGGACTATGGCTACACCTTC; cdr3_aa: CASSLHRDRGDYGYTF
v_call: TRBV5-6; d_call: NA; j_call: TRBJ1-2; clone_size: few; cdr3_nt: TGTGCCAGCAGCTTAGGTGGCAGGGGAGGGTATGGCTACACCTTC; cdr3_aa: CASSLGGRGGYGYTF
v_call: TRBV19; d_call: TRBD1; j_call: TRBJ2-5; clone_size: NA; cdr3_nt: TGTGCCAGTAGTAAGGGACAGGGCGTGGAGACCCAGTACTTC; cdr3_aa: CASSKGQGVETQYF
v_call: TRBV27; d_call: TRBD1; j_call: TRBJ2-7; clone_size: NA; cdr3_nt: TGTGCCAGCAGTTTTTCGACAGGGTGGAAGTACGAGCAGTACTTC; cdr3_aa: CASSFSTGWKYEQYF
v_call: TRBV13; d_call: NA; j_call: TRBJ2-1; clone_size: NA; cdr3_nt: TGTGCCAGCAGCCCAGATTACAATGAGCAGTTCTTC; cdr3_aa: CASSPDYNEQFF